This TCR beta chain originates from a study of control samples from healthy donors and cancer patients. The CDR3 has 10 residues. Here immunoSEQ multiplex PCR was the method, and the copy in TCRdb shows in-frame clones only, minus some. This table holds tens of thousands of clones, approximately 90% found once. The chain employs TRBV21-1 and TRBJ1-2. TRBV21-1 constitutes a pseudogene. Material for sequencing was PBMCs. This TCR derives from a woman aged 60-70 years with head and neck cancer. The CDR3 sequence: CASSLRCYTF. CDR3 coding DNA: TGTGCCAGCAGCTTGAGATGCTACACCTTC.